The count of the clone carrying this T cell receptor beta chain is one. The sample belongs to a study of blood T cell repertoires in COVID-19. Study in general: The cDNA or gDNA used as material had been derived from T cells, B-cell-depleted T cells, or PBMCs.

Germline V gene sequence: CDR1 ENHRY, CDR2 SYGVKD. The junction had 7 bases not matched to a gene; V was cut back by 3 bases and J by 6 bases. The CDR3 is 14 residues long. TCRdb's copy holds only in-frame clones and misses some; the assay was immunoSEQ multiplex PCR. The sample has under 200,000 clones, 80% to 85% seen once; the top ten hold roughly 9%. The rearrangement links TRBV10-3 to TRBJ1-2; 7 bases map to TRBD1. The sample comprised peripheral blood. The clonotype was recovered from a woman older than 75 with active or convalescent COVID-19. The CDR3 loop reads CAISDKTGIDGYTF. CDR3 DNA: TGTGCCATCAGTGACAAGACAGGGATTGATGGCTACACCTTC.